This T cell receptor beta chain was found in a study of cytomegalovirus exposure and HLA in healthy donors. The study, taken as a whole, reports: There were some V segments, including TRBV6-2 and TRBV6-3, excluded as indistinguishable. The classifier reportedly diagnosed cytomegalovirus status with high sensitivity and specificity.

V was cut by 6 bases and J by 0 bases, with 11 bases left in between. This CDR3 contains 14 residues. CDR1 and CDR2 from the germline V gene are LNHDA and SQIVND (reference sequence). 60 Vbeta and 13 Jbeta primers were used in PCR. Assay: immunoSEQ multiplex PCR; the TCRdb copy retains only in-frame clones and omits some. The sample carries roughly 150,000 clones, approximately 80% recorded once. In regard to this clone: The antigen is undetermined.

The rearrangement joins TRBV19 to TRBJ1-1, with a weak D call TRBD1 (5 bases). The specimen sequenced was PBMCs. The receptor was isolated from a male donor in good health and CMV-seronegative. CDR3 coding DNA: TGTGCCAGTAGCCCCAGGGTAATGAACACTGAAGCTTTCTTT. Its translation is CASSPRVMNTEAFF.